These 20 T cell receptor beta chains came from one sample sequenced in a study of identical twins. TCRdb reprocessed the 5' RACE reads via MiXCR and lists one record per CDR3 protein. Of approximately 550,000 distinct CDR3 sequences detected, more than 20% appear once; the ten largest clones hold around 0.5%. This sample also belongs to another study, concerning yellow fever vaccine responses in identical twins.

Sequenced input: CD4+ T cells sorted from blood. The receptors shown here come from a young woman in good health.

This chain links TRBV28 with TRBJ1-5; the D gene is possibly TRBD1 (5 bases). This CDR3 contains 16 residues. Trimming removed 1 base from V and 1 base from J, with 11 bases in between. CDR1 and CDR2 from the germline V gene are MDHEN and SYDVKM. The DNA of the CDR3 is TGTGCCAGCAGTTTATTTTCAGGGTTCAGCAATCAGCCCCAGCATTTT. This sequence encodes CASSLFSGFSNQPQHF.

This clonotype was counted only a few times. The chain combines TRBV12-3 or TRBV12-4 with TRBJ2-2, with D tentatively TRBD1 (5 bases). This CDR3 is built from 14 residues. V lost 6 bases and J 0 bases, leaving 8 bases between the germline ends. The CDR3 here is CASRPTANTGELFF. CDR3 coding DNA: TGTGCCAGCAGGCCGACAGCGAACACCGGGGAGCTGTTTTTT.

The chain employs TRBV18 and TRBJ1-6, with D possibly being TRBD1 (6 bases). V was clipped by 3 bases and J by 6 bases, with 12 bases between them. The CDR3 is 15 residues long. Germline lookup yields CDR1 KGHSH and CDR2 LQKENI. The DNA of the CDR3 is TGTGCCAGCTCACCCTCCGGGACAATTAATTCACCCCTCCACTTT. The encoded protein is CASSPSGTINSPLHF.

This clonotype turned up a few times. V is TRBV12-5 and J is TRBJ2-1, with D perhaps assigned TRBD1 or TRBD2 (5 bases each). The CDR3 is made up of 15 amino acids. CDR1 LGHNT and CDR2 FRNRAP come from the germline V gene. The CDR3 spells CALSRWGSSYNEQFF. The DNA of the CDR3 is TGTGCCCTTTCACGCTGGGGGAGCTCCTACAATGAGCAGTTCTTC.

The chain combines TRBV6-5 with TRBJ2-5; 10 positions match TRBD2. The CDR3 contains 17 residues. After removal of 0 bases from V and 5 bases from J, the junction contained 9 bases not matched to a gene. Germline CDR1 reads MNHEY; CDR2 reads SVGAGI. CDR3 sequence (DNA): TGTGCCAGCAGTTACTCGATAGCGGGGGGCGAAAAGGAGACCCAGTACTTC. Encoded protein: CASSYSIAGGEKETQYF.

This rearrangement joins TRBV18 to TRBJ2-7; D may correspond to TRBD1 or TRBD2 (5 bases each). The CDR3 has 16 residues. CDR1 and CDR2 (germline): KGHSH, LQKENI. V dropped 4 bases and J dropped 3 bases, with 19 bases sitting between them. The CDR3 loop is CASSRTEGKGIYEQYV. For the CDR3, the DNA is TGTGCCAGCTCACGGACCGAGGGGAAGGGTATCTACGAGCAGTACGTC.

The chain links TRBV5-6 to TRBJ2-1, with D unclear. CDR3 length: 16 amino acids. Germline CDR1 and CDR2: SGHDT and YYEEEE. The ends were cut back, 4 bases at V and 5 bases at J, with 19 bases in the middle. The CDR3 DNA is TGTGCCAGCAGCCCATTGGACCCCTCTCAACACAATGAGCAGTTCTTC. Amino acids: CASSPLDPSQHNEQFF. Full variable domain (remainder filled in from reference TRBV5-6 and TRBJ2-1): DAGVTQSPTHLIKTRGQQVTLRCSPKSGHDTVSWYQQALGQGPQFIFQYYEEEERQRGNFPDRFSGHQFPNYSSELNVNALLLGDSALYLCASSPLDPSQHNEQFFGPGTRLTVL.

This clonotype appeared once. This chain joins TRBV6-5 and TRBJ2-4, with D maybe TRBD1 (5 bases). Trimming took off 0 bases at V and 0 bases at J, with 15 bases between the two ends. Per the germline V gene, CDR1 is MNHEY and CDR2 is SVGAGI. The CDR3 loop spans 18 amino acids. CDR3: CASSYSSRGELAKNIQYF. Here the CDR3 DNA reads TGTGCCAGCAGTTACTCATCAAGGGGCGAACTAGCCAAAAACATTCAGTACTTC.

In this sample, this clonotype turned up a few times. The V call is TRBV6-5, the J call TRBJ2-3; D gene unclear. CDR1 and CDR2 (germline): MNHEY, SVGAGI. V lost 4 bases to trimming and J lost 1 base, with 15 bases between them. This CDR3 is 16 amino acids long. The CDR3 DNA reads TGTGCCAGCAGTTTCCGGAGTTCCCGGGGCACAGATACGCAGTATTTT. Its translation is CASSFRSSRGTDTQYF.

The chain uses TRBV3-1 and TRBJ1-6; 9 bases map to TRBD1. The V gene end was trimmed by 1 base and the J gene end by 7 bases; junction bases not matched to a gene: 2. Germline CDR1 and CDR2: LGHDT and YNNKEL (reference sequence). This CDR3 contains 15 residues. CDR3 residues: CASSQVGTGNSPLHF. The CDR3 region has the DNA TGTGCCAGCAGCCAAGTTGGGACAGGGAATTCACCCCTCCACTTT.

The rearrangement links TRBV11-1 to TRBJ2-1, with 10 positions matching TRBD2. The germline gives CDR1 SGHAT, CDR2 FQDESV (reference sequence). There are 15 residues in the CDR3. Trimming cost V 1 base and J 9 bases; bases outside gene matches: 6. CDR3 loop: CASSLVLAGLAEQFF. In DNA form, the CDR3 reads TGTGCCAGCAGCTTAGTACTAGCGGGGTTGGCTGAGCAGTTCTTC.

This clonotype was counted a few times. The CDR3 region has the DNA TGTGCCACCAGCAGAGATAATAAAGATACGCAGTATTTT. Translation: CATSRDNKDTQYF. The V gene is TRBV15, the J gene TRBJ2-3; the D is unclear. The CDR3 extends over 13 amino acids. Germline V lookup: CDR1 LNHNV, CDR2 YYDKDF (reference sequence). The V end was cut by 0 bases, the J end by 5 bases, with 6 bases between.

The V gene is TRBV15, the J gene TRBJ2-1, with TRBD2 matching over 8 bases. Germline V gene data show CDR1 as LNHNV and CDR2 as YYDKDF (reference sequence). The CDR3 runs to 15 residues. After removal of 3 bases from V and 6 bases from J, the junction contained 7 bases not matched to a gene. The CDR3 protein is CATSRIAGTSNEQFF. The CDR3 DNA reads TGTGCCACCAGCAGGATAGCGGGAACTAGCAATGAGCAGTTCTTC.

The CDR3 nucleotides read TGTGCCAGCAGCCCCACAGGGGTAGCTGGGGCCAACGTCCTGACTTTC. This sequence encodes CASSPTGVAGANVLTF. The chain employs TRBV7-9 and TRBJ2-6, with TRBD1 identical over 7 bases. The V gene end was trimmed by 5 bases and the J gene end by 2 bases; junction bases not matched to a gene: 6. The CDR3 has 16 amino acids. Looked up from germline, CDR1 is SEHNR and CDR2 is FQNEAQ (reference sequence).

The chain links TRBV5-1 to TRBJ1-5; D is possibly TRBD1 (6 bases). The V end was cut by 4 bases, the J end by 0 bases, with 11 bases between. CDR1 and CDR2 from the germline V gene are SGHRS and YFSETQ. The CDR3 is made up of 15 amino acids. The CDR3 reads CASSPGADSNQPQHF. CDR3 in DNA: TGCGCCAGCAGCCCAGGGGCAGATAGCAATCAGCCCCAGCATTTT. The full variable domain, in which reference TRBV5-1 and TRBJ1-5 provide the parts outside the CDR3, is KAGVTQTPRYLIKTRGQQVTLSCSPISGHRSVSWYQQTPGQGLQFLFEYFSETQRNKGNFPGRFSGRQFSNSRSEMNVSTLELGDSALYLCASSPGADSNQPQHFGDGTRLSIL.

The table lists this clonotype with a few counts. The gene calls are TRBV20-1 and TRBJ2-7, with D possibly TRBD1 on 5 matching bases. V lost 3 bases to trimming and J lost 2 bases, with 8 bases between them. The CDR3 totals 12 residues. Germline V gene lookup returns CDR1 DFQATT and CDR2 SNEGSKA (reference sequence). The CDR3: CSASVTAYEQYF. The DNA for the CDR3 is TGCAGTGCTAGTGTGACAGCCTACGAGCAGTACTTC.

V usage is TRBV4-2 and J usage is TRBJ1-5; 8 nucleotides agree with TRBD1. With 3 bases clipped from V and 5 bases from J, the junction kept 9 bases outside the gene matches. Germline CDR1 reads LGHNA; CDR2 reads YNFKEQ. The CDR3 sequence is 16 residues long. The CDR3 reads CASSHSPGQGDQPQHF. The CDR3 region has the DNA TGTGCCAGCAGCCACAGTCCCGGACAGGGAGATCAGCCCCAGCATTTT.

This clonotype was detected ten times or more. The rearrangement links TRBV12-3 or TRBV12-4 to TRBJ2-5; D ambiguous. The germline V and J ends were trimmed by 5 bases and 0 bases, with 10 bases remaining between them. The CDR3 has 14 residues. The DNA of the CDR3 is TGTGCCAGCAGTCACGGACGCCACCAAGAGACCCAGTACTTC. Protein: CASSHGRHQETQYF.

In its sample, this clonotype was seen a few times. This chain joins TRBV7-8 and TRBJ2-1; TRBD1 might be the D (5 bases). Per the germline V gene, CDR1 is SGHVS and CDR2 is FQNEAQ. V gave up 5 bases and J gave up 3 bases, with 14 bases separating them. This CDR3 is built from 15 residues. The CDR3 loop is CASSPRVPGYNEQFF. CDR3 DNA sequence: TGTGCCAGCAGCCCCAGGGTACCCGGCTACAATGAGCAGTTCTTC.

The chain is built from TRBV7-9 and TRBJ2-5, with D possibly matching TRBD2 (6 bases). Trimming shortened V by 5 bases and J by 1 base, and 14 bases separated the two germline ends. Germline-derived CDR1 and CDR2 are SEHNR and FQNEAQ (reference sequence). CDR3 length equals 15 residues. Here the CDR3 reads CASSPPPGVQETQYF. The CDR3 coding sequence is TGTGCCAGCAGCCCCCCCCCGGGGGTCCAAGAGACCCAGTACTTC.